This T cell receptor (beta chain) was sequenced for a study of T cells in Graves' hyperthyroidism and ophthalmopathy. Patients between 18 and 65 years old had hyperthyroidism, newly diagnosed and lasting under 2 months. Uncontrolled infection, other autoimmune disease, pregnancy or lactation led to exclusion. Any symptoms of ophthalmopathy came after the first hyperthyroidism diagnosis, from which the blood sample dates. Amplification of TCR beta CDR3 regions was performed using RNA transcripts as template. The primer set for the first-round RT-PCR of the TCR CDR3 was HTBI. In TCRdb, the multiplex PCR reads were re-called with MiXCR into one record per CDR3 protein. The sample has about 180,000 distinct CDR3 sequences, just under 9.5% seen once. Overall study findings and caveats: In simple terms, a model built on 13 V-J features told ophthalmopathy apart from stable hyperthyroidism.

This clonotype occurred many times. Its antigen is unidentified. Trimming removed 2 bases at V and 8 bases at J, with 16 bases between. The length of the CDR3 is 15 residues. Looked up from germline, CDR1 is SGHTA and CDR2 is FQGTGA. The TCR comes from a woman aged 18-35 years with Graves' hyperthyroidism that later progressed to Graves' ophthalmopathy. This chain connects TRBV7-3 to TRBJ2-1; D might be TRBD2 (6 bases). Sequenced input: blood. The CDR3 DNA reads as TGTGCCAGCAGCTTAGTGGGCGGGAACTTAGATGAGCAGTTCTTC. It codes for CASSLVGGNLDEQFF.